Below are 25 T cell receptor beta chains sequenced from a single sample in a study of T cell changes during pregnancy in multiple sclerosis. Repertoires were generated with immunoSEQ multiplex PCR, while TCRdb's copy carries only in-frame clones and drops some. The table lists some 45,000 clones, around 90% of them singletons. Specimen: CD4+ T cells from peripheral blood mononuclear cells, collected after pregnancy. These receptors all stem from a female donor in good health, enrolled as a control in a pregnancy study.

This clone was detected a few times. The V call is TRBV28, the J call TRBJ2-1; 8 nucleotides agree with TRBD2. The J segment lost 0 bases and the V segment lost 3 bases, leaving 4 bases of the junction unmatched. The CDR3 runs 16 residues. Germline V gives CDR1 MDHEN, CDR2 SYDVKM. CDR3 residues: CASSFPGGASYNEQFF. Here the CDR3 DNA reads TGTGCCAGCAGTTTCCCCGGGGGGGCCTCCTACAATGAGCAGTTCTTC.

The gene calls are TRBV27 and TRBJ2-3; D may be TRBD2 (6 bases). The length of the CDR3 is 16 residues. The germline gives CDR1 MNHEY, CDR2 SMNVEV (reference sequence). Deletions cut 3 bases from V and 5 bases from J, with 18 bases between. The CDR3: CASSFLSGAVGDTQYF. As DNA, the CDR3 is TGTGCCAGCAGTTTCCTTTCGGGAGCCGTGGGAGATACGCAGTATTTT.

J is TRBJ1-4 and V is TRBV29-1; D is perhaps TRBD1 (5 bases). The CDR3 is 13 amino acids. Trimming pared 5 bases from V and 3 bases from J, leaving 10 bases between. Per germline, CDR1 SQVTM and CDR2 ANQGSEA. CDR3 sequence reads: CSVHSGSNEKLFF. In nucleotides, the CDR3 is TGCAGCGTTCACTCAGGGTCTAATGAAAAACTGTTTTTT.

The rearrangement links TRBV9 to TRBJ2-2, with TRBD1 as a possible D gene (6 bases). The ends were cut back, 0 bases at V and 7 bases at J, with 10 bases in the middle. The CDR3 has 14 residues. The germline V gene has CDR1 SGDLS and CDR2 YYNGEE. The CDR3 nucleotides read TGTGCCAGCAGCGTAGGGGGGCGCGGCGGGGAGCTGTTTTTT. Amino acids: CASSVGGRGGELFF.

This sequence joins TRBV7-3 and TRBJ1-4; 7 bases line up with TRBD1. This CDR3 is built from 15 residues. The germline gives CDR1 SGHTA, CDR2 FQGTGA. Trimming at V came to 9 bases and at J to 4 bases, leaving 11 bases not matched to a gene. CDR3 region: CASPRAGTDNEKLFF. The CDR3 DNA reads TGTGCCAGTCCTAGAGCCGGGACAGATAATGAAAAACTGTTTTTT.

This clone was seen a single time. The chain joins TRBV11-2 to TRBJ2-7; 8 nucleotides align to TRBD1. The CDR3 has 16 amino acids. Germline lookup yields CDR1 SGHAT and CDR2 FQNNGV. V lost 1 base and J lost 5; bases outside the gene matches: 10. The CDR3 DNA reads TGTGCCAGCAGCTTAGCAAGGGCAGGGGGCTGGAACGAGCAGTACTTC. Translated, it gives CASSLARAGGWNEQYF.

This clone was detected once. The genes are TRBV12-5 and TRBJ1-2, with TRBD1 identical over 9 bases. J lost 8 bases, V lost 1 base, and 8 bases had no gene match. Per the germline V gene, CDR1 is LGHNT and CDR2 is FRNRAP. CDR3 length: 15 residues. The CDR3 nucleotides are TGTGCTAGTGGTTTGGGGGGACAGGGCCCGGTGGGCTACACCTTC. Protein sequence: CASGLGGQGPVGYTF.

The chain couples TRBV21-1 to TRBJ2-7; the DNA was not used to check the table's D call, TRBD2. TRBV21-1 is labeled a pseudogene. This CDR3 contains 16 residues. The CDR3 nucleotides are TGTGCCAGCAGCAATGGGGACGGGGGGGCTTGCCACGAGCAGTACTTC. Amino acid sequence: CASSNGDGGACHEQYF.

V gene TRBV6-1 combines with J gene TRBJ2-5, with 8 bases identical to TRBD2. In germline, CDR1 is MNHNS, CDR2 SASEGT. The CDR3 is made up of 15 amino acids. V lost 2 bases, J lost 5 bases, and 7 bases stayed unmatched. The CDR3 loop reads CASSESGGRVETQYF. In nucleotides, the CDR3 is TGTGCCAGCAGTGAATCGGGAGGGCGGGTGGAGACCCAGTACTTC.

V gene TRBV19 combines with J gene TRBJ2-3; 12 nucleotides align to TRBD2. V gave up 6 bases and J gave up 3 bases; unmatched junction bases: 4. This CDR3 comprises 15 residues. Germline lookup yields CDR1 LNHDA and CDR2 SQIVND (reference sequence). The CDR3 DNA reads as TGTGCCAGTAGGACTAGCGGGAGTAAAACAGATACGCAGTATTTT. Translation gives CASRTSGSKTDTQYF.

V gene TRBV11-1 combines with J gene TRBJ2-4; tentatively, D is TRBD2 (5 bases). In germline, CDR1 is SGHAT, CDR2 FQDESV (reference sequence). CDR3 length: 13 amino acids. Between the trimmed V and J ends, which lost 5 bases and 7 bases, there was a span of 12 bases. The CDR3 sequence is CASSRESLNIQYF. CDR3 sequence (DNA): TGTGCCAGCAGCCGGGAAAGCCTTAACATTCAGTACTTC. Based on the CDR3 plus reference TRBV11-1 and TRBJ2-4, the full variable domain is EAEVAQSPRYKITEKSQAVAFWCDPISGHATLYWYRQILGQGPELLVQFQDESVVDDSQLPKDRFSAERLKGVDSTLKIQPAELGDSAMYLCASSRESLNIQYFGAGTRLSVL.

To note about this clone: Mismatch with germline at one junction end may stem from a read error. J is TRBJ1-1 and V is TRBV28; D may be TRBD1 (6 bases). Looked up from germline, CDR1 is MDHEN and CDR2 is SYDVKM. This CDR3 region has 10 residues. CDR3 region: CASSGRQALF. In DNA form, the CDR3 reads TGTGCCAGCAGTGGAAGACAGGCGCTCTTT.

This clone was recorded only once. The chain links TRBV28 to TRBJ1-1; 8 bases align to TRBD1. The V segment lost 2 bases and the J segment 7 bases; nucleotides outside the gene matches: 3. Per germline, CDR1 MDHEN and CDR2 SYDVKM. This CDR3 comprises 13 residues. The CDR3: CASSLNGQGEAFF. The CDR3 DNA reads TGTGCCAGCAGTTTAAATGGACAGGGTGAAGCTTTCTTT.

Regarding this clone: At the DNA level, this CDR3 is encoded by other sequences in the same sample as well. The chain combines TRBV5-1 with TRBJ2-3; 9 nucleotides line up with TRBD2. Germline CDR1 is SGHRS and CDR2 is YFSETQ. CDR3 length equals 16 residues. Unmatched junction bases numbered 4, after V lost 0 bases and J lost 2 bases. CDR3 amino acids: CASSLGLAENTDTQYF. CDR3 DNA sequence: TGCGCCAGCAGCTTGGGACTAGCGGAGAACACAGATACGCAGTATTTT.

CDR3 residues: CASSLPRGRQETQYF. CDR3 DNA sequence: TGTGCCAGCAGCTTACCACGGGGGAGACAAGAGACCCAGTACTTC. V is TRBV7-9 and J is TRBJ2-5, with a weak D call TRBD2 (6 bases). This CDR3 has 15 residues. V dropped 2 bases and J dropped 2 bases, with 12 bases sitting between them. The germline CDR1 and CDR2 sequences are SEHNR and FQNEAQ (reference sequence).

In this sample, this clone turned up a few times. Distinct nucleotide sequences in the sample also encode this CDR3. This chain connects TRBV7-2 to TRBJ2-2, with D unclear. Per the germline V gene, CDR1 is SGHTA and CDR2 is FQGNSA. The CDR3 sequence is 12 residues long. V lost 5 bases and J 5 bases, leaving 6 bases between the germline ends. The CDR3 region is CASSPDTGELFF. Here the CDR3 DNA reads TGTGCCAGCAGCCCAGATACCGGGGAGCTGTTTTTT. Looking up the rest from reference TRBV7-2 and TRBJ2-2 gives the full variable domain: GAGVSQSPSNKVTEKGKDVELRCDPISGHTALYWYRQSLGQGLEFLIYFQGNSAPDKSGLPSDRFSAERTGGSVSTLTIQRTQQEDSAVYLCASSPDTGELFFGEGSRLTVL.

J is TRBJ2-1 and V is TRBV25-1, with D unclear. CDR3 length: 13 residues. The V gene's germline CDR1 is MGHDK and CDR2 SYGVNS. Trimming took 4 bases from V and 5 from J, leaving 9 bases between them. DNA for the CDR3: TGTGCCAGCAGTGTCCTGGGCCACAATGAGCAGTTCTTC. Residues: CASSVLGHNEQFF.

This clone has a single count. The junction departs from germline at one end; a sequencing error may be responsible. This rearrangement joins TRBV25-1 to TRBJ1-1, with D uncertain. Germline loops: CDR1 MGHDK, CDR2 SYGVNS. The CDR3 runs to 13 residues. The CDR3 nucleotides are TGTGTCAGCAGTGAACCGGGTAATAGGGAAGCTTTCTTT. It specifies CVSSEPGNREAFF.

In regard to this clone: At one of its ends the junction is not consistent with the germline gene, which may arise from a read error. V is TRBV27 and J is TRBJ1-1; 10 nucleotides agree with TRBD1. The CDR3 consists of 13 residues. From germline, CDR1 is MNHEY and CDR2 SMNVEV (reference sequence). The CDR3 spells CASSFSGTGAAAF. The CDR3 DNA follows: TGTGCCAGCAGTTTTAGTGGGACAGGGGCGGCAGCTTTT.

The rearrangement joins TRBV28 to TRBJ2-1; D gene unclear. Germline V gives CDR1 MDHEN, CDR2 SYDVKM. The ends were cut back, 3 bases at V and 1 base at J, with 7 bases in the middle. The CDR3 spans 14 residues. The CDR3 spells CASSLASSYNEQFF. CDR3 in DNA: TGTGCCAGCAGTTTGGCCAGTTCCTACAATGAGCAGTTCTTC.

This chain links TRBV28 with TRBJ2-7; 10 bases agree with TRBD1. This CDR3 is built from 15 residues. Per the germline V gene, CDR1 is MDHEN and CDR2 is SYDVKM. V was pared by 3 bases and J by 4 bases, with 6 bases of the junction left unmatched. The CDR3 spells CASSFSGTGAYEQYF. The CDR3 bases are TGTGCCAGCAGTTTCTCGGGGACAGGGGCATACGAGCAGTACTTC.

The V call is TRBV6-1, the J call TRBJ2-5, with 7 bases lining up with TRBD1. This CDR3 contains 15 residues. The V segment lost 5 bases and the J segment 2 bases; nucleotides outside the gene matches: 8. Per germline, CDR1 MNHNS and CDR2 SASEGT. The CDR3 region is CASSPDRISQETQYF. The CDR3 nucleotides read TGTGCCAGCAGTCCGGACAGGATCTCTCAAGAGACCCAGTACTTC.

CDR3 in DNA: TGTGCCAGCAGTTTAATAGCCGGGGAGCTGTTTTTT. Translating it yields CASSLIAGELFF. The chain couples TRBV28 to TRBJ2-2, with D uncertain. CDR1 and CDR2 (germline): MDHEN, SYDVKM. Trimming removed 2 bases at V and 6 bases at J, with 4 bases between. CDR3 length equals 12 residues. Supplemented by reference TRBV28 and TRBJ2-2, the full variable domain reads DVKVTQSSRYLVKRTGEKVFLECVQDMDHENMFWYRQDPGLGLRLIYFSYDVKMKEKGDIPEGYSVSREKKERFSLILESASTNQTSMYLCASSLIAGELFFGEGSRLTVL.

The chain uses TRBV5-4 and TRBJ2-2; TRBD2 agrees at 10 bases. Trimming at V came to 4 bases and at J to 4 bases, leaving 7 bases not matched to a gene. CDR1 is SGHNT, CDR2 YYREEE, per germline (reference sequence). The CDR3 is 16 amino acids. CDR3 region: CASSGGGLASTGELFF. Written as DNA, the CDR3 is TGTGCCAGCAGCGGGGGGGGACTAGCGAGCACCGGGGAGCTGTTTTTT. The full variable domain, with the rest looked up from reference TRBV5-4 and TRBJ2-2, is ETGVTQSPTHLIKTRGQQVTLRCSSQSGHNTVSWYQQALGQGPQFIFQYYREEENGRGNFPPRFSGLQFPNYSSELNVNALELDDSALYLCASSGGGLASTGELFFGEGSRLTVL.

The J gene is TRBJ2-3, the V gene TRBV5-1; 14 bases agree with TRBD2. The germline gives CDR1 SGHRS, CDR2 YFSETQ. V was pared by 4 bases and J by 1 base, with 8 bases of the junction left unmatched. The CDR3 runs to 18 residues. CDR3 in DNA: TGCGCCAGCAGCGCCGGACTAGCGGGGGGCGTTGGCACAGATACGCAGTATTTT. As protein: CASSAGLAGGVGTDTQYF.